This is a list of T cell receptor beta chains from one sample in a study of blood T cell repertoires in COVID-19. Profiling relied on immunoSEQ multiplex PCR, and the TCRdb table lists in-frame clones only, not all of them. The sample contains about 20,000 clones, 90% of which appear only once. The sample consisted of peripheral blood. The source of these receptors is a man aged 70-80 years with acute or convalescent COVID-19. The CDR3 runs from the conserved cysteine through the conserved F or W. D genes are given only for firm matches. Clone size appears in some rows only: once, few, many, or a class for an expanded clone.

d_gene	v_gene	abundance	j_gene	CDR3nt	CDR3aa
TRBD1	TRBV7-2	.	TRBJ1-1	TGTGCCAGCAGCTTGGGACAGGAAAACACTGAAGCTTTCTTT	CASSLGQENTEAFF
TRBD2	TRBV5-1	.	TRBJ2-1	TGCGCCAGCAGCTCTGGGCTAACTAGCGGGGGTCCCTACAATGAGCAGTTCTTC	CASSSGLTSGGPYNEQFF
TRBD1	TRBV28	.	TRBJ1-2	TGTGCCAGCAGTTTAGTAGACGGGACAGTCAACTATGGCTACACCTTC	CASSLVDGTVNYGYTF
.	TRBV5-1	once	TRBJ1-2	TGCGCCAGCAGCTATGGGGGGTCGAACTATGGCTACACCTTC	CASSYGGSNYGYTF
.	TRBV25-1	.	TRBJ1-6	TGTGCCAGCAGCCAGGGTGGTTCCTATAATTCACCCCTCCACTTT	CASSQGGSYNSPLHF
.	TRBV28	few	TRBJ1-1	TGTGCCAGCAGTCTCCCACAGGGAAGCACTGAAGCTTTCTTT	CASSLPQGSTEAFF
TRBD1	TRBV19	.	TRBJ1-1	TGTGCCAGTACCTGGACAGGGTCGAGGACTGAAGCTTTCTTT	CASTWTGSRTEAFF
TRBD1	TRBV7-2	.	TRBJ1-4	TGTGCCAGCAGCCAGTACGGGACAGGGGGCCAGGAAAAACTGTTTTTT	CASSQYGTGGQEKLFF
TRBD1	TRBV5-4	.	TRBJ2-7	TGTGCCAGCAGCTTGGCTCGACGTGGGACAGGTGGTTCCTACGAGCAGTACTTC	CASSLARRGTGGSYEQYF
TRBD1	TRBV5-1	.	TRBJ2-7	TGCGCCAGCAGCTTGGGAGGTTACCGGGACAGGCAGTACGAGCAGTACTTC	CASSLGGYRDRQYEQYF
TRBD1	TRBV19	.	TRBJ1-5	TGTGCCAGTAGTCCCGTAGACAGGGGTCTCTATCAGCCCCAGCATTTT	CASSPVDRGLYQPQHF
.	TRBV7-9	.	TRBJ1-3	TGTGCCAGCAGCTTAGCAGAGTCTGGAAACACCATATATTTT	CASSLAESGNTIYF
.	TRBV24-1	.	TRBJ2-3	TGTGCCACCAGTGACCCAAGGACAAAGACATACGCAGATACGCAGTATTTT	CATSDPRTKTYADTQYF
.	TRBV4-3	.	TRBJ2-7	TGCGCCAGCAGCCAAGATAAACAGGCCGCCCCCTACGAGCAGTACTTC	CASSQDKQAAPYEQYF
.	TRBV24-1	.	TRBJ2-7	TGTGCCACCAGTGCTCTCCTGACAGTCTACGAGCAGTACTTC	CATSALLTVYEQYF
.	TRBV7-2	once	TRBJ1-4	TGTGCCAGCAATCAGGGGATACCTAATGAAAAACTGTTTTTT	CASNQGIPNEKLFF
.	TRBV24-1	once	TRBJ2-2	TGTGCCACCAGTGATTTTTCAGGGATCCCCGGGGAGCTGTTTTTT	CATSDFSGIPGELFF
.	TRBV18	.	TRBJ1-5	TGTGCCAGCTCTTTCCAGGGCGACAATCAGCCCCAGCATTTT	CASSFQGDNQPQHF
.	TRBV25-1	.	TRBJ2-7	TGTGCCAGCTCGTGGGGAGGCTACGAGCAGTACTTC	CASSWGGYEQYF
TRBD2	TRBV28	.	TRBJ2-1	TGTGCCAGCAGTTCTCTTAGCGGGAGGCTCTACAATGAGCAGTTCTTC	CASSSLSGRLYNEQFF
TRBD2	TRBV2	.	TRBJ2-1	TGTGCCAGCAGAAGACTAGCGGGAGGGCCAAGGGATGAGCAGTTCTTC	CASRRLAGGPRDEQFF
TRBD2	TRBV19	once	TRBJ2-2	TGTGCCAGTATCCCTCACGCCGGGGGGGTCACCGGGGAGCTGTTTTTT	CASIPHAGGVTGELFF
.	TRBV6-5	.	TRBJ1-2	TGTGCCAGCAGTAACTACGGTGCGGCAGGGACATATGGCTACACCTTC	CASSNYGAAGTYGYTF
TRBD1	TRBV5-5	.	TRBJ1-5	TGTGCCAGCAGCCCCGGACAGGGAGGCGGCAATCAGCCCCAGCATTTT	CASSPGQGGGNQPQHF
.	TRBV7-2	.	TRBJ2-3	TGTGCCAGCAGCTTGGTGGGGGCCACAGATACGCAGTATTTT	CASSLVGATDTQYF
TRBD2	TRBV7-9	.	TRBJ2-7	TGTGCCAGCAGCTTAGTTGCTACTAGCGGGAGGCCCCACGAGCAGTACTTC	CASSLVATSGRPHEQYF
.	TRBV28	.	TRBJ2-7	TGTGCCAGCAGGCGGGGCGGGACCTCATCGGTCTACGAGCAGTACTTC	CASRRGGTSSVYEQYF
.	TRBV15	.	TRBJ1-5	TGTGCCACCAGCGCACCGGGGAGGGGAGGTTGGAATCAGCCCCAGCATTTT	CATSAPGRGGWNQPQHF
.	TRBV19	once	TRBJ1-4	TGTGCCAGCCGATCGGGGACAAGCAATGAAAAACTGTTTTTT	CASRSGTSNEKLFF
.	TRBV11-2	.	TRBJ1-5	TGTGCCAGCAGCTTAGGAGAACTGCCAAATCAGCCCCAGCATTTT	CASSLGELPNQPQHF
.	TRBV5-1	once	TRBJ2-7	TGCGCCAGCAGCGCGGACACCTACGAGCAGTACTTC	CASSADTYEQYF
.	TRBV6-6	.	TRBJ1-2	TGTGCCAGCAGTCCGGGGTACACCTTC	CASSPGYTF
.	TRBV24-1	.	TRBJ2-1	TGTGCCACCAGTGATAGCCGGACTTCTTACAATGAGCAGTTCTTC	CATSDSRTSYNEQFF
.	TRBV10-3	.	TRBJ2-1	TGTGCCATCAGTCGCCGACAGGTTAGCGATGAGCAGTTCTTC	CAISRRQVSDEQFF
.	TRBV29-1	.	TRBJ1-2	TGCAGCGTTGTTGGGTACAGTGGCTACACCTTC	CSVVGYSGYTF
TRBD2	TRBV18	.	TRBJ2-5	TGTGCCAGCTCACGGACTAGCTCCACAGGGACCCAGTACTTC	CASSRTSSTGTQYF
TRBD1	TRBV19	.	TRBJ1-5	TGTGCCAGTAGGAGTCAGGGGGCGCTTTGGCAGCCCCAGCATTTT	CASRSQGALWQPQHF
.	TRBV27	.	TRBJ1-2	TGTGCCAGCAGTTTGGACGGACATAACTATGGCTACACCTTC	CASSLDGHNYGYTF
.	TRBV10-3	.	TRBJ1-6	TGTGCCATCAGTGAGTCCCCGGGCAGGGAAGGTTCACCCCTCCACTTT	CAISESPGREGSPLHF
TRBD1	TRBV7-6	.	TRBJ1-4	TGTGCCAGCAGCGCGGATGGGGACAGGAATGAAAAACTGTTTTTT	CASSADGDRNEKLFF
.	TRBV21-1	once	TRBJ2-7	TGTGCCAGCACCGTTGAGCGGGGGGGAAGCTCCTACGAGCAGTACTTC	CASTVERGGSSYEQYF
.	TRBV4-1	.	TRBJ2-5	TGCGCCAGCAGCCTTCGGACCCGCGGGCCCCCAGAGACCCAGTACTTC	CASSLRTRGPPETQYF
.	TRBV6-6	.	TRBJ2-1	TGTGCCAGCAGTCCTATTTTCCTTAGCTCCTACAATGAGCAGTTCTTC	CASSPIFLSSYNEQFF
TRBD2	TRBV29-1	.	TRBJ2-7	TGCAGCGTTGTGGGGCTAGCGGGAGGGGAGCAGTACTTC	CSVVGLAGGEQYF
TRBD2	TRBV4-3	.	TRBJ2-2	TGCGCCAGCAGCCAAAGGGCGGGGGGGCTCGCCGGGGAGCTGTTTTTT	CASSQRAGGLAGELFF